Reported below is one T cell receptor (beta chain). Its cognate antigen is unknown. A multiplex PCR was run with 60 Vbeta primers and 13 Jbeta primers. Repertoires were generated with immunoSEQ multiplex PCR, while TCRdb's copy carries only in-frame clones and drops some. Among approximately 83,000 clones, 70% to 90% were seen once, and the ten largest hold approximately 2%. The data derive from a study of cytomegalovirus exposure and HLA in healthy donors. Deletions cut 0 bases from V and 6 bases from J, with 4 bases between. This CDR3 region has 13 residues. The V gene's germline CDR1 is SGHRS and CDR2 YFSETQ. General study results and limits: Common viral pathogens (according to a later analysis) appeared linked to several of the most significant clusters.

The chain couples TRBV5-1 to TRBJ1-6; the D is unclear. This TCR was sampled from a man aged 18 to 30 in good health and CMV-seronegative. Input material: PBMCs. The CDR3 is CASSLASNSPLHF. The CDR3 DNA sequence: TGCGCCAGCAGCTTGGCCAGTAATTCACCCCTCCACTTT.